This T cell receptor beta chain originates from a study of blood T cell repertoires in COVID-19. Across the whole study: Researchers got acute and convalescent COVID-19 samples from the United States, Italy and Spain. The cDNA or gDNA used as material had been derived from T cells, B-cell-depleted T cells, or PBMCs.

Germline V gives CDR1 SNHLY, CDR2 FYNNEI. This CDR3 is built from 13 residues. With 3 bases clipped from V and 5 bases from J, the junction kept 3 bases outside the gene matches. This clone was counted a single time. Authors' methods: Reference gene primer amplification in the assay estimated nucleated cell counts. Method: immunoSEQ multiplex PCR; TCRdb's copy keeps in-frame clones and lacks some. Clone size and V and J calls were adopted from that table, with D and trimming inferred from the DNA. Among about 40,000 clones listed, approximately 83% were seen once. The source of this sequence is a woman aged 60 to 75 with acute or convalescent COVID-19. Material for sequencing was peripheral blood. The rearrangement uses TRBV2 and TRBJ1-2, with 7 bases fitting TRBD1. The DNA for the CDR3 is TGTGCCAGCAGTGAGGGGACAGTATATGGCTACACCTTC. It is translated as CASSEGTVYGYTF.